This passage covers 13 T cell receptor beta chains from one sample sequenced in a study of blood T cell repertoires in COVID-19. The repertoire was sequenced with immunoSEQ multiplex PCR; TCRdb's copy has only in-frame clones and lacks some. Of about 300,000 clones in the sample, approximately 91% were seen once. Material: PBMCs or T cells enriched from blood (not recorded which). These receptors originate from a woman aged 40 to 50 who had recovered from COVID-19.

The CDR3 DNA reads TGTGCCAGCTCTCGGACAGGGACTGAAAAACTGTTTTTT. It yields the protein CASSRTGTEKLFF. This chain uses TRBV18 with TRBJ1-4, with TRBD1 identical over 8 bases. Trimming cost V 6 bases and J 7 bases; bases outside gene matches: 4. The germline V gene has CDR1 KGHSH and CDR2 LQKENI. The CDR3 spans 13 residues.

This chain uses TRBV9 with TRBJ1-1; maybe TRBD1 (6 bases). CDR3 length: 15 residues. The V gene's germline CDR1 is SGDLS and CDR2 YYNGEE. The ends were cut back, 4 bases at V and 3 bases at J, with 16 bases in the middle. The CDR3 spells CASSTRPGAYTEAFF. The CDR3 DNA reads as TGTGCCAGCAGCACCCGGCCAGGGGCCTACACTGAAGCTTTCTTT.

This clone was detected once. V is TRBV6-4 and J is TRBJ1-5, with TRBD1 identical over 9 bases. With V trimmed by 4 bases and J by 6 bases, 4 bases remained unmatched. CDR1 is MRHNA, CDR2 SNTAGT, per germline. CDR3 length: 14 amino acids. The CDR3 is CASSGRDRAQPQHF. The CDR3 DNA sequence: TGTGCCAGCAGTGGTCGGGACAGGGCTCAGCCCCAGCATTTT.

In DNA, the CDR3 is TGTGCCAGCAGTGAATACCACGGGACTAGCGGCTACAATGAGCAGTTCTTC. Protein sequence: CASSEYHGTSGYNEQFF. The chain combines TRBV27 with TRBJ2-1; 11 bases align to TRBD2. Unmatched junction bases numbered 9, after V lost 5 bases and J lost 3 bases. In germline, CDR1 is MNHEY, CDR2 SMNVEV (reference sequence). The CDR3 consists of 17 residues.

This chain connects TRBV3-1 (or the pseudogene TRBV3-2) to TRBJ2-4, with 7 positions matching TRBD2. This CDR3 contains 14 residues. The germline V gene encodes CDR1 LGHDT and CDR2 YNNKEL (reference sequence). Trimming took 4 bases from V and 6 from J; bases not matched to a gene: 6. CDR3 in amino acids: CASSLSGDPNIQYF. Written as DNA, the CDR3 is TGTGCCAGCAGCCTGAGCGGGGACCCAAACATTCAGTACTTC.

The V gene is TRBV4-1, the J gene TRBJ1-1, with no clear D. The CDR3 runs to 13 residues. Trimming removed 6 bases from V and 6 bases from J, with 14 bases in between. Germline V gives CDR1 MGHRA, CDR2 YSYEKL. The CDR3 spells CASRSAGSSEAFF. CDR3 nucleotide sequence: TGCGCCAGCAGGAGTGCGGGGAGTTCTGAAGCTTTCTTT.

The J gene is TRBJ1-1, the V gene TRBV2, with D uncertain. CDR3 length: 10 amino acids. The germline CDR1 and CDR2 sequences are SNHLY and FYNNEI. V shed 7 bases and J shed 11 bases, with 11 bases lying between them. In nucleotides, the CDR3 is TGTGCCAGCAATGTGCTAGAGGCTTTCTTT. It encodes CASNVLEAFF. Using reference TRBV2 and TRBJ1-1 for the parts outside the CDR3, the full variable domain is EPEVTQTPSHQVTQMGQEVILRCVPISNHLYFYWYRQILGQKVEFLVSFYNNEISEKSEIFDDQFSVERPDGSNFTLKIRSTKLEDSAMYFCASNVLEAFFGQGTRLTVV.

The CDR3 loop reads CASSLGTGEFGYTF. The CDR3 region has the DNA TGTGCCAGCAGCTTAGGGACAGGGGAATTTGGCTACACCTTC. The genes are TRBV7-9 and TRBJ1-2; TRBD1 aligns across 9 bases. Germline CDR1 is SEHNR and CDR2 is FQNEAQ (reference sequence). With 1 base clipped from V and 7 bases from J, the junction kept 4 bases outside the gene matches. This CDR3 contains 14 residues.

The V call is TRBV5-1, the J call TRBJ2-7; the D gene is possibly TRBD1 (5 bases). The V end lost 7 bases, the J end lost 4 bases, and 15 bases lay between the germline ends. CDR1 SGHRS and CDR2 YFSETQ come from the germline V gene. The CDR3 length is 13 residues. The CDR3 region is CASRIRGSYEQYF. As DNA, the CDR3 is TGCGCCAGCCGGATAAGGGGCAGTTACGAGCAGTACTTC.

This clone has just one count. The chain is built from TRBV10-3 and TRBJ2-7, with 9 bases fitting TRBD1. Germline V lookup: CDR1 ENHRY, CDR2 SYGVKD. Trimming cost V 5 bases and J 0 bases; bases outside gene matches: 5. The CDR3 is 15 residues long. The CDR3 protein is CAISLGQGSSYEQYF. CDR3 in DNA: TGTGCCATCAGTCTAGGACAGGGGAGCTCCTACGAGCAGTACTTC.

Written as DNA, the CDR3 is TGTGCCAGCAGTGAGCAGGGGCTCAGGTATGGCTACACCTTC. It is translated as CASSEQGLRYGYTF. The chain carries TRBV2 and TRBJ1-2, with D tentatively TRBD1 (6 bases). CDR3 length equals 14 residues. Germline V gene data show CDR1 as SNHLY and CDR2 as FYNNEI. Trimming shortened V by 3 bases and J by 5 bases, and 13 bases separated the two germline ends.

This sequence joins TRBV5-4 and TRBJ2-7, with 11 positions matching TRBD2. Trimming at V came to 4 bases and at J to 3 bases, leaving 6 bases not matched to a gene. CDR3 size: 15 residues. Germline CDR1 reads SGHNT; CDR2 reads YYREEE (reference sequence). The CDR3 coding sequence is TGTGCCAGCAGCCCCGAGGGGACTAGCGGCTACGAGCAGTACTTC. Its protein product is CASSPEGTSGYEQYF.

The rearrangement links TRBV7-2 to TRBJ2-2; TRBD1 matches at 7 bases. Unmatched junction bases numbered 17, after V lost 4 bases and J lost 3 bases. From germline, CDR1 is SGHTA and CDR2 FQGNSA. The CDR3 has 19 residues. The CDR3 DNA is TGTGCCAGCAGCTCCAACCCACCCTTAAGACAGGGAGACACCGGGGAGCTGTTTTTT. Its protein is CASSSNPPLRQGDTGELFF.